Given below is one T cell receptor beta chain in context. The antigen is unknown. This sample was included in a study of blood T cells in healthy people across ages. Study findings and constraints: TCR beta diversity per million T cells fell roughly linearly with age.

The V gene's germline CDR1 is LGHDT and CDR2 YNNKEL (reference sequence). V was cut by 4 bases and J by 7 bases, with 6 bases left in between. The CDR3 is 11 residues long. Primers used in a second PCR of about 6 to 11 cycles were a sample-barcoded 5' primer and a J-beta primer mix. Every single cDNA molecule received a tag from a template-switch adaptor with 12 random nucleotides. MiXCR, run by TCRdb on the 5' RACE reads, gives a single entry per CDR3 protein. The sample records 800,000 to 950,000 distinct CDR3 sequences, roughly 50% being singletons. Sequencing used blood. The receptor was derived from a man aged 30 to 39 in good health. The chain recombines TRBV3-1 with TRBJ2-3; D remains unclear. The CDR3 nucleotides read TGTGCCAGCAGCCTAAAAAATACGCAGTATTTT. It translates to CASSLKNTQYF.